The rows below give T cell receptor beta chains drawn from one sample of a study of T-cell memory formation after mild COVID-19. MiXCR, applied by TCRdb to the 5' RACE reads, yields one record per CDR3 protein. This table holds 200,000 to 250,000 distinct CDR3 sequences, around 25% found once. The sequenced material came from PBMCs or a T cell subset sorted from them (not recorded which). The receptors were sampled from an adult woman who had mild COVID-19 (a few samples of this study predate the infection). Cell type and time point are not known. The CDR3 runs from the conserved cysteine through the conserved F or W. D genes are given only for firm matches. Clone sizes are given selectively: once, few, many, or a class where the clone is expanded.

v_call: TRBV12-3/TRBV12-4
d_call: .
clone_size: .
j_call: TRBJ1-1
cdr3_aa: CASTPELTNTEAFF
cdr3_nt: TGTGCCAGCACCCCCGAGCTTACGAACACTGAAGCTTTCTTT

v_call: TRBV20-1
d_call: .
clone_size: .
j_call: TRBJ2-7
cdr3_aa: CSARDQGYEQYF
cdr3_nt: TGCAGTGCTAGGGACCAGGGCTACGAGCAGTACTTC

v_call: TRBV7-9
d_call: .
clone_size: .
j_call: TRBJ2-5
cdr3_aa: CASSLARWRAEETQYF
cdr3_nt: TGTGCCAGCAGCTTAGCCCGGTGGAGGGCGGAGGAGACCCAGTACTTC

v_call: TRBV12-3/TRBV12-4
d_call: TRBD1
clone_size: few
j_call: TRBJ2-5
cdr3_aa: CASRRTGGETQYF
cdr3_nt: TGTGCCAGCAGGCGCACAGGGGGCGAGACCCAGTACTTC

v_call: TRBV5-1
d_call: .
clone_size: few
j_call: TRBJ2-2
cdr3_aa: CASSETGELFF
cdr3_nt: TGCGCCAGCAGCGAAACCGGGGAGCTGTTTTTT

v_call: TRBV14
d_call: .
clone_size: few
j_call: TRBJ2-3
cdr3_aa: CASSQGAPSTDTQYF
cdr3_nt: TGTGCCAGCAGCCAAGGGGCGCCTAGCACAGATACGCAGTATTTT

v_call: TRBV7-9
d_call: TRBD1
clone_size: .
j_call: TRBJ1-2
cdr3_aa: CASSLTGTGYTF
cdr3_nt: TGTGCCAGCAGCTTGACAGGGACGGGCTACACCTTC

v_call: TRBV6-5
d_call: .
clone_size: .
j_call: TRBJ2-1
cdr3_aa: CASSYRPDGYNEQFF
cdr3_nt: TGTGCCAGCAGCTACCGACCGGACGGCTACAATGAGCAGTTCTTC

v_call: TRBV7-3
d_call: TRBD2
clone_size: .
j_call: TRBJ2-1
cdr3_aa: CASSPSGTSVNEQFF
cdr3_nt: TGTGCCAGCAGCCCCTCCGGGACTAGCGTCAATGAGCAGTTCTTC

v_call: TRBV7-2
d_call: .
clone_size: few
j_call: TRBJ2-7
cdr3_aa: CASSSDWGFSYEQYF
cdr3_nt: TGTGCCAGCAGCTCCGATTGGGGGTTCTCCTACGAGCAGTACTTC

v_call: TRBV20-1
d_call: TRBD2
clone_size: .
j_call: TRBJ2-5
cdr3_aa: CSASTSGRSPETQYF
cdr3_nt: TGCAGTGCTTCGACTAGCGGGAGATCCCCAGAGACCCAGTACTTC

v_call: TRBV12-3/TRBV12-4
d_call: .
clone_size: few
j_call: TRBJ1-2
cdr3_aa: CASSPLLSGVYGYTF
cdr3_nt: TGTGCCAGCAGTCCCTTGCTCTCGGGAGTCTATGGCTACACCTTC

v_call: TRBV5-1
d_call: TRBD2
clone_size: .
j_call: TRBJ2-5
cdr3_aa: CASSFGLAQAETQYF
cdr3_nt: TGCGCCAGCAGCTTCGGACTAGCGCAGGCAGAGACCCAGTACTTC

v_call: TRBV12-5
d_call: TRBD1
clone_size: .
j_call: TRBJ2-2
cdr3_aa: CASGTGGTGELFF
cdr3_nt: TGTGCTAGTGGGACAGGGGGCACCGGGGAGCTGTTTTTT

v_call: TRBV5-1
d_call: TRBD2
clone_size: .
j_call: TRBJ2-5
cdr3_aa: CASSSSGGKQETQYF
cdr3_nt: TGCGCCAGCAGCTCTAGCGGGGGCAAACAAGAGACCCAGTACTTC

v_call: TRBV6-2/TRBV6-3
d_call: .
clone_size: few
j_call: TRBJ2-7
cdr3_aa: CASSSLGRDMFEQYF
cdr3_nt: TGTGCCAGCAGTTCCCTGGGGCGGGACATGTTCGAGCAGTACTTC

v_call: TRBV18
d_call: .
clone_size: few
j_call: TRBJ1-4
cdr3_aa: CASSPGEKLFF
cdr3_nt: TGTGCCAGCTCACCAGGGGAAAAACTGTTTTTT

v_call: TRBV23-1
d_call: .
clone_size: .
j_call: TRBJ2-7
cdr3_aa: CASSQLGPKSEQYF
cdr3_nt: TGCGCCAGCAGTCAATTGGGACCAAAGAGCGAGCAGTACTTC

v_call: TRBV12-3/TRBV12-4
d_call: TRBD2
clone_size: .
j_call: TRBJ2-1
cdr3_aa: CASSPWGVSGSVDNEQFF
cdr3_nt: TGTGCCAGCAGTCCCTGGGGGGTTAGCGGGAGTGTGGACAATGAGCAGTTCTTC

v_call: TRBV12-3/TRBV12-4
d_call: .
clone_size: few
j_call: TRBJ2-2
cdr3_aa: CASSTTTGWDTGELFF
cdr3_nt: TGTGCCAGCAGTACGACAACGGGGTGGGACACCGGGGAGCTGTTTTTT

v_call: TRBV24-1
d_call: TRBD1
clone_size: .
j_call: TRBJ2-2
cdr3_aa: CATSDSGTGNAGELFF
cdr3_nt: TGTGCCACCAGTGACTCCGGGACAGGGAATGCCGGGGAGCTGTTTTTT

v_call: TRBV7-9
d_call: TRBD1
clone_size: once
j_call: TRBJ1-4
cdr3_aa: CASSLEFQGGEKLFF
cdr3_nt: TGTGCCAGCAGCTTAGAATTCCAGGGGGGCGAAAAACTGTTTTTT

v_call: TRBV20-1
d_call: .
clone_size: few
j_call: TRBJ1-2
cdr3_aa: CSARGGGSEGYTF
cdr3_nt: TGCAGTGCTAGAGGGGGGGGGTCGGAAGGCTACACCTTC

v_call: TRBV10-3
d_call: .
clone_size: .
j_call: TRBJ1-5
cdr3_aa: CAISGTGFYNQPQHF
cdr3_nt: TGTGCCATCAGTGGTACAGGGTTTTACAATCAGCCCCAGCATTTT

v_call: TRBV5-1
d_call: .
clone_size: few
j_call: TRBJ2-5
cdr3_aa: CASSTGEETQYF
cdr3_nt: TGCGCCAGCAGCACGGGGGAAGAGACCCAGTACTTC

v_call: TRBV12-3/TRBV12-4
d_call: TRBD2
clone_size: few
j_call: TRBJ2-7
cdr3_aa: CASSLAGGPGYEQYF
cdr3_nt: TGTGCCAGCAGTTTAGCGGGAGGGCCTGGCTACGAGCAGTACTTC

v_call: TRBV9
d_call: TRBD2
clone_size: many
j_call: TRBJ2-7
cdr3_aa: CASSVGGGNRINEQYF
cdr3_nt: TGTGCCAGCAGCGTCGGGGGGGGGAACCGTATCAACGAGCAGTACTTC

v_call: TRBV24-1
d_call: .
clone_size: few
j_call: TRBJ2-2
cdr3_aa: CATSESANTGELFF
cdr3_nt: TGTGCCACCAGTGAGTCCGCGAACACCGGGGAGCTGTTTTTT

v_call: TRBV10-3
d_call: TRBD1
clone_size: few
j_call: TRBJ2-5
cdr3_aa: CAISGNGTVRETQYF
cdr3_nt: TGTGCCATCAGTGGGAATGGGACAGTCCGAGAGACCCAGTACTTC

v_call: TRBV6-5
d_call: .
clone_size: few
j_call: TRBJ2-3
cdr3_aa: CASSYSGGYADTQYF
cdr3_nt: TGTGCCAGCAGTTACTCGGGGGGTTACGCAGATACGCAGTATTTT

v_call: TRBV4-2
d_call: .
clone_size: .
j_call: TRBJ2-5
cdr3_aa: CASSQGPDPGTQYF
cdr3_nt: TGTGCCAGCAGCCAAGGCCCCGACCCGGGGACCCAGTACTTC

v_call: TRBV10-3
d_call: .
clone_size: .
j_call: TRBJ2-3
cdr3_aa: CATESGRTQYF
cdr3_nt: TGTGCCACGGAGTCGGGGCGTACGCAGTATTTT

v_call: TRBV18
d_call: .
clone_size: .
j_call: TRBJ2-1
cdr3_aa: CASSLIGDNEQFF
cdr3_nt: TGTGCCAGCTCACTGATCGGGGACAATGAGCAGTTCTTC

v_call: TRBV29-1
d_call: TRBD1
clone_size: few
j_call: TRBJ1-2
cdr3_aa: CSFQGQVGRGYTF
cdr3_nt: TGCAGCTTCCAGGGACAGGTGGGGCGGGGCTACACCTTC

v_call: TRBV7-9
d_call: .
clone_size: few
j_call: TRBJ2-7
cdr3_aa: CASSLLAHEQYF
cdr3_nt: TGTGCCAGCAGCTTATTAGCTCACGAGCAGTACTTC

v_call: TRBV5-1
d_call: .
clone_size: .
j_call: TRBJ2-1
cdr3_aa: CASSWPEGRAWKASVTYNEQFF
cdr3_nt: TGCGCCAGCAGCTGGCCTGAGGGGCGGGCCTGGAAGGCGTCGGTCACCTACAATGAGCAGTTCTTC

v_call: TRBV5-1
d_call: TRBD1
clone_size: .
j_call: TRBJ2-2
cdr3_aa: CASSLIVAQGAMNTGELFF
cdr3_nt: TGCGCCAGCAGCTTGATTGTCGCCCAGGGGGCCATGAACACCGGGGAGCTGTTTTTT

v_call: TRBV25-1
d_call: .
clone_size: few
j_call: TRBJ2-7
cdr3_aa: CASSDPTTYEQYF
cdr3_nt: TGTGCCAGCAGTGACCCAACAACCTACGAGCAGTACTTC

v_call: TRBV12-3/TRBV12-4
d_call: .
clone_size: few
j_call: TRBJ1-5
cdr3_aa: CASRYSSNNQPQHF
cdr3_nt: TGTGCCAGCAGATACTCATCAAACAATCAGCCCCAGCATTTT

v_call: TRBV10-3
d_call: .
clone_size: .
j_call: TRBJ2-1
cdr3_aa: CAIIRTSSYNEQFF
cdr3_nt: TGTGCCATCATTAGGACATCCAGCTACAATGAGCAGTTCTTC

v_call: TRBV5-1
d_call: .
clone_size: .
j_call: TRBJ1-5
cdr3_aa: CASSLGNGAINQPQHF
cdr3_nt: TGCGCCAGCAGTCTTGGGAACGGGGCGATCAATCAGCCCCAGCATTTT

v_call: TRBV15
d_call: TRBD1
clone_size: .
j_call: TRBJ2-4
cdr3_aa: CATNHDRGENIQYF
cdr3_nt: TGTGCCACCAACCACGACAGGGGCGAAAACATTCAGTACTTC

v_call: TRBV7-7
d_call: TRBD2
clone_size: few
j_call: TRBJ2-1
cdr3_aa: CASSPSGGASYNEQFF
cdr3_nt: TGTGCCAGCAGCCCCAGCGGGGGGGCGTCCTACAATGAGCAGTTCTTC

v_call: TRBV5-7
d_call: .
clone_size: few
j_call: TRBJ1-5
cdr3_aa: CASSWGYGCRQPQHF
cdr3_nt: TGTGCCAGCAGCTGGGGCTATGGGTGCAGACAGCCCCAGCATTTT